The 20 T cell receptor beta chains in this list originate from one sample, sequenced in a study of CD8 T cells in ankylosing spondylitis. TCRdb analysed the 5' RACE reads with MiXCR anew, one entry per CDR3 protein. The profile shows about 170,000 distinct CDR3 sequences, around 20% of them singletons. The sequencing sample was made of blood, either unsorted or a sorted T cell fraction (not recorded which). Receptors originate from a male donor with ankylosing spondylitis or in good health (not recorded which).

This clonotype was picked up a small number of times. The V gene is TRBV2, the J gene TRBJ2-2, with 9 bases aligning to TRBD1. The CDR3 is 14 amino acids. Trimming took 8 bases from V and 0 from J; bases not matched to a gene: 1. CDR1 and CDR2 (germline): SNHLY, FYNNEI. CDR3 bases: TGTGCCAGCGGGACAGGGACGAACACCGGGGAGCTGTTTTTT. Translation: CASGTGTNTGELFF.

This clonotype was picked up a small number of times. V is TRBV5-1 and J is TRBJ2-7; TRBD1 matches 11 bases. With V trimmed by 0 bases and J by 5 bases, 1 base remained unmatched. Germline V gene lookup returns CDR1 SGHRS and CDR2 YFSETQ. This CDR3 spans 14 amino acids. Here the CDR3 DNA reads TGCGCCAGCAGCTTGGGGACAGGGGGCGACGAGCAGTACTTC. This sequence encodes CASSLGTGGDEQYF.

The chain links TRBV20-1 to TRBJ1-5; D is unclear. The ends were cut back, 5 bases at V and 6 bases at J, with 8 bases in the middle. From germline, CDR1 is DFQATT and CDR2 SNEGSKA (reference sequence). The CDR3 is made up of 11 amino acids. CDR3 DNA: TGCAGTGCTGCGCTAGGTCAGCCCCAGCATTTT. Its translation: CSAALGQPQHF.

In this sample, this clonotype turned up once. V and J are TRBV24-1 and TRBJ2-7; TRBD2 matches 7 bases. With 0 bases clipped from V and 3 bases from J, the junction kept 7 bases outside the gene matches. Germline V gene data show CDR1 as KGHDR and CDR2 as SFDVKD. This CDR3 region has 16 residues. CDR3 coding DNA: TGTGCCACCAGTGATTTGGGGAGTAGCGGGCGCTACGAGCAGTACTTC. Protein sequence: CATSDLGSSGRYEQYF.

This CDR3 is CASSLGTWDPNTGELFF. The CDR3 DNA follows: TGTGCCAGCAGCTTAGGGACCTGGGACCCCAACACCGGGGAGCTGTTTTTT. This rearrangement joins TRBV11-2 to TRBJ2-2; D is possibly TRBD1 or TRBD2 (5 bases each). The CDR3 spans 17 residues. Trimming stripped 1 base from V and 2 bases from J, with 14 bases between. Germline CDR1 and CDR2: SGHAT and FQNNGV.

This clonotype was recorded at least ten times. Here the CDR3 reads CASQGGGREANYGYTF. In DNA, the CDR3 is TGTGCCAGCCAGGGCGGCGGACGAGAAGCTAACTATGGCTACACCTTC. The chain carries TRBV6-1 and TRBJ1-2, with D possibly matching TRBD1 (5 bases). This CDR3 is built from 16 residues. V was shortened by 8 bases and J by 0 bases, with 19 bases between the two germline ends. From germline, CDR1 is MNHNS and CDR2 SASEGT.

The J gene is TRBJ2-4, the V gene TRBV5-1; the D is unclear. This CDR3 is 13 amino acids long. Per germline, CDR1 SGHRS and CDR2 YFSETQ. V shed 3 bases and J shed 6 bases, with 10 bases lying between them. CDR3 bases: TGCGCCAGCAGCTCGGATCGTGGAAACATTCAGTACTTC. This encodes CASSSDRGNIQYF.

This clonotype was detected ten times or more. The chain recombines TRBV20-1 with TRBJ2-7, with 12 bases aligning to TRBD2. Germline loops: CDR1 DFQATT, CDR2 SNEGSKA (reference sequence). V was pared by 3 bases and J by 0 bases, with 6 bases of the junction left unmatched. This CDR3 is built from 16 residues. CDR3 sequence (DNA): TGCAGTGCTAGTCCACGGACTAGCGGGGCCTCCTACGAGCAGTACTTC. Protein sequence: CSASPRTSGASYEQYF.

This clonotype was seen ten or more times. The rearrangement uses TRBV5-1 and TRBJ2-2, with D hard to call. The ends were cut back, 0 bases at V and 4 bases at J, with 4 bases in the middle. Germline loops: CDR1 SGHRS, CDR2 YFSETQ. There are 13 residues in the CDR3. The CDR3 protein is CASSLDGTGELFF. The CDR3, as DNA: TGCGCCAGCAGCTTGGATGGCACCGGGGAGCTGTTTTTT.

This chain connects TRBV20-1 to TRBJ2-2; D is perhaps TRBD2 (5 bases). Germline CDR1 DFQATT, CDR2 SNEGSKA (reference sequence). The CDR3 length is 16 residues. Trimming pared 3 bases from V and 5 bases from J, leaving 19 bases between. Written as DNA, the CDR3 is TGCAGTGCTAGCCCCATATCCGGGGTAGGAACCGGGGAGCTGTTTTTT. Translated, it gives CSASPISGVGTGELFF.

The rearrangement uses TRBV19 and TRBJ2-2, with D unresolved. The CDR3 spans 15 residues. Germline lookup yields CDR1 LNHDA and CDR2 SQIVND (reference sequence). V shed 7 bases and J shed 0 bases, with 12 bases lying between them. The CDR3 coding sequence is TGTGCCAGTACTGTGGACCGATCGAACACCGGGGAGCTGTTTTTT. It yields the protein CASTVDRSNTGELFF. Filled out from reference TRBV19 and TRBJ2-2, the complete variable domain reads DGGITQSPKYLFRKEGQNVTLSCEQNLNHDAMYWYRQDPGQGLRLIYYSQIVNDFQKGDIAEGYSVSREKKESFPLTVTSAQKNPTAFYLCASTVDRSNTGELFFGEGSRLTVL.

This clonotype showed up just a few times. The chain carries TRBV7-9 and TRBJ2-5; maybe TRBD2 (5 bases). Looked up from germline, CDR1 is SEHNR and CDR2 is FQNEAQ (reference sequence). The V gene lost 5 bases and the J gene lost 4 bases, with 8 bases spanning the gap. The CDR3 contains 12 residues. The CDR3 region has the DNA TGTGCCAGCAGCGCTGAGGGAGAGACCCAGTACTTC. This translates into CASSAEGETQYF. Combining the CDR3 with reference TRBV7-9 and TRBJ2-5 gives the whole variable domain DTGVSQNPRHKITKRGQNVTFRCDPISEHNRLYWYRQTLGQGPEFLTYFQNEAQLEKSRLLSDRFSAERPKGSFSTLEIQRTEQGDSAMYLCASSAEGETQYFGPGTRLLVL.

This sequence joins TRBV5-1 and TRBJ2-5; D is undetermined. Trimming stripped 4 bases from V and 3 bases from J, with 10 bases between. CDR3 length equals 13 residues. Germline loops: CDR1 SGHRS, CDR2 YFSETQ. The CDR3 sequence is CASSIGPEETQYF. CDR3 nucleotides: TGCGCCAGCAGCATAGGACCGGAAGAGACCCAGTACTTC.

This clonotype was observed at least ten times. The genes are TRBV15 and TRBJ2-5, with 7 positions matching TRBD2. Germline CDR1 and CDR2: LNHNV and YYDKDF (reference sequence). CDR3 size: 15 residues. J gave up 5 bases and V 1 base, and 7 bases lay outside the gene matches. Written as DNA, the CDR3 is TGTGCCACCAGCAGAGTTACTAGCGCCCATGAGACCCAGTACTTC. This gives the protein CATSRVTSAHETQYF.

The rearrangement uses TRBV27 and TRBJ2-5; D is uncertain. The CDR3 runs to 11 residues. Germline CDR1 MNHEY, CDR2 SMNVEV (reference sequence). V was shortened by 8 bases and J by 7 bases, with 11 bases between the two germline ends. CDR3 protein: CASGSLGTQYF. CDR3 nucleotides: TGTGCCAGCGGATCTCTCGGGACCCAGTACTTC.

This clonotype was seen ten or more times. V is TRBV5-1 and J is TRBJ2-1; TRBD2 might be the D (5 bases). Germline V gene data show CDR1 as SGHRS and CDR2 as YFSETQ. Between the trimmed V and J ends, which lost 2 bases and 8 bases, there was a span of 8 bases. The CDR3 totals 12 residues. Here the CDR3 DNA reads TGCGCCAGCAGCTTCGAGGGCGATGAGCAGTTCTTC. Translated: CASSFEGDEQFF.

The chain couples TRBV11-1 to TRBJ2-1; TRBD2 matches at 14 bases. Per the germline V gene, CDR1 is SGHAT and CDR2 is FQDESV (reference sequence). The CDR3 spans 16 residues. The junction had 9 bases not matched to a gene; V was cut back by 6 bases and J by 8 bases. The CDR3 nucleotides read TGTGCCAGCAGACATCCCGGGACTAGCGGGAGTTATGAGCAGTTCTTC. Amino acids: CASRHPGTSGSYEQFF.

Many counts were recorded for this clonotype. The rearrangement joins TRBV20-1 to TRBJ2-3; D is perhaps TRBD1 (5 bases). The CDR3 is 16 residues long. The germline V gene encodes CDR1 DFQATT and CDR2 SNEGSKA (reference sequence). V dropped 4 bases and J dropped 6 bases, with 23 bases sitting between them. The CDR3 coding sequence is TGCAGTGCTAAAATCGAAGGAAGCGCCAGGGCGGATACGCAGTATTTT. It is translated as CSAKIEGSARADTQYF.

This clonotype was found many times. The chain recombines TRBV24-1 with TRBJ2-2; D gene uncertain. CDR1 is KGHDR, CDR2 SFDVKD, per germline. Trimming pared 2 bases from V and 5 bases from J, leaving 14 bases between. The CDR3 loop spans 16 amino acids. The CDR3 DNA reads as TGTGCCACCAGTGATTCTATCTCGGGTTGGACCGGGGAGCTGTTTTTT. Encoded protein: CATSDSISGWTGELFF.

This clonotype was recorded at least ten times. This chain links TRBV2 with TRBJ2-2; D ambiguous. V lost 3 bases and J lost 5, with 10 bases in between. CDR1 and CDR2 from the germline V gene are SNHLY and FYNNEI. This CDR3 spans 14 amino acids. CDR3 protein: CASSDKWGTGELFF. The CDR3 bases are TGTGCCAGCAGTGACAAATGGGGTACCGGGGAGCTGTTTTTT.